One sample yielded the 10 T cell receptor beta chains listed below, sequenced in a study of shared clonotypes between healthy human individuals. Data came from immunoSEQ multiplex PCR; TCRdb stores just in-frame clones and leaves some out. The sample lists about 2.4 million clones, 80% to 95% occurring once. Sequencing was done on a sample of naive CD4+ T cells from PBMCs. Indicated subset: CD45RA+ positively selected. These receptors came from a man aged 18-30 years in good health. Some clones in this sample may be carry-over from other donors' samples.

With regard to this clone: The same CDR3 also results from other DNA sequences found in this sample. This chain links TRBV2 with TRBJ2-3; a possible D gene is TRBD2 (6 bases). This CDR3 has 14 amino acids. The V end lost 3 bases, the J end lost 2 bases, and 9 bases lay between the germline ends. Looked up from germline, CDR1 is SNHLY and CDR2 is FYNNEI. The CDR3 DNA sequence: TGTGCCAGCAGTGAGGCTAGCGTCACAGATACGCAGTATTTT. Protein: CASSEASVTDTQYF.

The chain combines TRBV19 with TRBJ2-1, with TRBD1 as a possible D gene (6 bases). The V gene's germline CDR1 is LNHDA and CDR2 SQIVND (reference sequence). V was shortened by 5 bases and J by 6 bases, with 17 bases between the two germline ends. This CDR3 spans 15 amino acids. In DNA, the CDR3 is TGTGCCAGTAGTGCCCACCAGGGGAACCTCAATGAGCAGTTCTTC. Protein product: CASSAHQGNLNEQFF.

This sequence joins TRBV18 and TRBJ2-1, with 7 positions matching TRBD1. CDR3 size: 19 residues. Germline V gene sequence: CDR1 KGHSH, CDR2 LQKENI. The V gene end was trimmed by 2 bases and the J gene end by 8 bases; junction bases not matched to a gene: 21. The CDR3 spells CASSPSPSDRERVVDEQFF. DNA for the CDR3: TGTGCCAGCTCACCAAGTCCCTCCGACAGGGAGAGAGTGGTTGATGAGCAGTTCTTC. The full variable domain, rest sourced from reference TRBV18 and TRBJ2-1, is NAGVMQNPRHLVRRRGQEARLRCSPMKGHSHVYWYRQLPEEGLKFMVYLQKENIIDESGMPKERFSAEFPKEGPSILRIQQVVRGDSAAYFCASSPSPSDRERVVDEQFFGPGTRLTVL.

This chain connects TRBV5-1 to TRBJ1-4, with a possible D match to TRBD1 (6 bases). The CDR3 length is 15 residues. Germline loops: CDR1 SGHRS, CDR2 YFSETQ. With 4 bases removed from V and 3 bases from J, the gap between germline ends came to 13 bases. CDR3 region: CASSAPGAANEKLFF. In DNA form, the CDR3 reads TGCGCCAGCAGCGCCCCAGGGGCGGCTAATGAAAAACTGTTTTTT.

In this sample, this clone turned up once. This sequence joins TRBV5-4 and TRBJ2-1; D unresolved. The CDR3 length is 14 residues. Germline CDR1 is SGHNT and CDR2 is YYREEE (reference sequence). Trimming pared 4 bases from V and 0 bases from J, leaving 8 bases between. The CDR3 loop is CASSASSSYNEQFF. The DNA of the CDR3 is TGTGCCAGCAGCGCGTCTAGCTCCTACAATGAGCAGTTCTTC.

The CDR3 sequence: CSVGGGETQYF. The CDR3 nucleotides read TGCAGCGTTGGAGGCGGGGAGACCCAGTACTTC. The chain employs TRBV29-1 and TRBJ2-5; D is possibly TRBD2 (5 bases). V was shortened by 4 bases and J by 5 bases, with 8 bases between the two germline ends. The germline V gene has CDR1 SQVTM and CDR2 ANQGSEA. This CDR3 is built from 11 residues.

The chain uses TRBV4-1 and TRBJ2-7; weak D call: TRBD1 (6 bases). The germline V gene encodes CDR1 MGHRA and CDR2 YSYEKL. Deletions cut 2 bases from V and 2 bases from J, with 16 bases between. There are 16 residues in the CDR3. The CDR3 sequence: CASSQPTGTPPYEQYF. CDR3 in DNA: TGCGCCAGCAGCCAACCCACCGGGACACCACCCTACGAGCAGTACTTC.

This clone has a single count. The CDR3 sequence: CASSLGSVREAQYF. The CDR3 DNA is TGTGCCAGCAGCTTAGGCTCGGTCAGGGAGGCGCAGTATTTT. The chain links TRBV11-1 to TRBJ2-3; weak D call: TRBD2 (6 bases). Germline assignment: CDR1 SGHAT and CDR2 FQDESV (reference sequence). This CDR3 has 14 amino acids. V lost 1 base and J 10 bases, leaving 15 bases between the germline ends. Full variable domain (outside the CDR3, taken from reference TRBV11-1 and TRBJ2-3): EAEVAQSPRYKITEKSQAVAFWCDPISGHATLYWYRQILGQGPELLVQFQDESVVDDSQLPKDRFSAERLKGVDSTLKIQPAELGDSAMYLCASSLGSVREAQYFGPGTRLTVL.

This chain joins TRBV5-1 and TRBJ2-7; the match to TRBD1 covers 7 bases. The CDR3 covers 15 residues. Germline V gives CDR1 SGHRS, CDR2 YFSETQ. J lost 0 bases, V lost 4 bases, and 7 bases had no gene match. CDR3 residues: CASSPQGSSSYEQYF. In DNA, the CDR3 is TGCGCCAGCAGCCCACAGGGGTCCAGCTCCTACGAGCAGTACTTC.

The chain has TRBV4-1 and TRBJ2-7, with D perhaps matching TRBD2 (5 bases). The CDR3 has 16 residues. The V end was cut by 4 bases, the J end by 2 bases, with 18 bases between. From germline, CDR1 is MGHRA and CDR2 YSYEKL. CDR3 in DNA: TGCGCCAGCAGCCCGCTACTAGTCCGAGGGACCTACGAGCAGTACTTC. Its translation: CASSPLLVRGTYEQYF.